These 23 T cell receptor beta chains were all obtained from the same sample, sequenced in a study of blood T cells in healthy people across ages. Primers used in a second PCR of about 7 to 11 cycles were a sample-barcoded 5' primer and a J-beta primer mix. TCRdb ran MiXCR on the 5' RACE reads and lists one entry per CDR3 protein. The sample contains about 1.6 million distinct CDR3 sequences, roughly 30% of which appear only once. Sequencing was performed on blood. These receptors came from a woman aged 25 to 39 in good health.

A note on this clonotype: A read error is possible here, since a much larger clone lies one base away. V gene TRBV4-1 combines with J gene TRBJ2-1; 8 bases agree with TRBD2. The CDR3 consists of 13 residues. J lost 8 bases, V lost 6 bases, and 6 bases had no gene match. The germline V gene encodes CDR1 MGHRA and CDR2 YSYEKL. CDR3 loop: CASRGGLGHEQFF. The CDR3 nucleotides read TGCGCCAGCAGGGGGGGACTAGGCCATGAGCAGTTCTTC.

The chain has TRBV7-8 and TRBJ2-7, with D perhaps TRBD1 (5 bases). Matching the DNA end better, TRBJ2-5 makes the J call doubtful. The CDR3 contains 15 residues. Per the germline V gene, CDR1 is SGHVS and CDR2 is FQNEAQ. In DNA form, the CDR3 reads TGTGCCAGCAGCTTAGGGGTTCAGGGTAGAGAGACCCAGTACTTC. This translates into CASSLGVQGRETQYF.

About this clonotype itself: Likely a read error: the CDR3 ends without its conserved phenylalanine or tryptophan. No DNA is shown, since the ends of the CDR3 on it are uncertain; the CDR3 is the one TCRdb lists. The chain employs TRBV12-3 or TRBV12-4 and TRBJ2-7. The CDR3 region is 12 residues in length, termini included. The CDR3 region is CASSSGAYEQYS.

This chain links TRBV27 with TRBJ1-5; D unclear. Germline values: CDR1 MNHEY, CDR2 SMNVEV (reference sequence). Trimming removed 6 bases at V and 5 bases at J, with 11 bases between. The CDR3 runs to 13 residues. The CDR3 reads CASSSDKYQPQHF. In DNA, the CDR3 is TGTGCCAGCAGCTCCGACAAATATCAGCCCCAGCATTTT.

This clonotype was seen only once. The CDR3 DNA sequence: TGTGCCAGCAGCCACCTCCCAAGCGGGGGCCCGTACAATGAGCAGTTCTTC. It codes for CASSHLPSGGPYNEQFF. The chain employs TRBV3-1 and TRBJ2-1, with 8 bases fitting TRBD2. Germline V lookup: CDR1 LGHDT, CDR2 YNNKEL (reference sequence). V trimming: 3 bases; J trimming: 4 bases; junction bases outside the gene matches: 11. The CDR3 spans 17 residues.

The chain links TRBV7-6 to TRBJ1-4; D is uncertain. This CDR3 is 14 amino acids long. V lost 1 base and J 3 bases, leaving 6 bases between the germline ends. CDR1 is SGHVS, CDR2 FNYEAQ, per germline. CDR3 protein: CASSLEGANEKLFF. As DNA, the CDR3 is TGTGCCAGCAGCTTAGAGGGTGCTAATGAAAAACTGTTTTTT. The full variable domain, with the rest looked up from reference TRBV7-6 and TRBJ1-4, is GAGVSQSPRYKVTKRGQDVALRCDPISGHVSLYWYRQALGQGPEFLTYFNYEAQQDKSGLPNDRFSAERPEGSISTLTIQRTEQRDSAMYRCASSLEGANEKLFFGSGTQLSVL.

The CDR3 sequence: CSARAPSGGTEAFF. The CDR3 DNA is TGCAGTGCCCGAGCCCCCTCGGGAGGTACTGAAGCTTTCTTT. V is TRBV20-1 and J is TRBJ1-1, with no clear D. Trimming stripped 6 bases from V and 5 bases from J, with 19 bases between. Germline CDR1 reads DFQATT; CDR2 reads SNEGSKA (reference sequence). The CDR3 is 14 residues long.

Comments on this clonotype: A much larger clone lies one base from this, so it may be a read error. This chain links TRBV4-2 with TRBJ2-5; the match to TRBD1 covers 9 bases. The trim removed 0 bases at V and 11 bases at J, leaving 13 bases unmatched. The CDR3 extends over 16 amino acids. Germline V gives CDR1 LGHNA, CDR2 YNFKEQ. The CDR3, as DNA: TGTGCCAGCAGCCAAGAACAGGGGGCTTCTGACTACGGGCAGTACTTC. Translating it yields CASSQEQGASDYGQYF.

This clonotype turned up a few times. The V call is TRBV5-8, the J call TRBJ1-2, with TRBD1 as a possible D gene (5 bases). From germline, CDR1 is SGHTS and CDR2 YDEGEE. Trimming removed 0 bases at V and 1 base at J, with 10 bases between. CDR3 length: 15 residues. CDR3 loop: CASSLAEGRNYGYTF. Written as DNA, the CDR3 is TGTGCCAGCAGCTTGGCTGAGGGGCGTAACTATGGCTACACCTTC.

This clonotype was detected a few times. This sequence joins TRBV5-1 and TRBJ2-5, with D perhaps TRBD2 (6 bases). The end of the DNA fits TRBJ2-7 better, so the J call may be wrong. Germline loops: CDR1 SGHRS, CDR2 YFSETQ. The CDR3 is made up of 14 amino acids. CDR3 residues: CASSLTSMVREQYF. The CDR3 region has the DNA TGCGCCAGCAGCCTAACTAGCATGGTCCGCGAGCAGTACTTC.

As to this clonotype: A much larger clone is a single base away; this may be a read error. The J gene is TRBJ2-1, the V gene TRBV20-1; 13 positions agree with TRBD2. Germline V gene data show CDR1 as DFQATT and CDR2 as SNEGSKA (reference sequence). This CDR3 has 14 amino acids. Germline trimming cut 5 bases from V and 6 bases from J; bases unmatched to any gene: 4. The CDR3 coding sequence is TGCAGTGCTGCGGGACTAGCGGGGAGCAATGAGCAGTTCTTC. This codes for CSAAGLAGSNEQFF.

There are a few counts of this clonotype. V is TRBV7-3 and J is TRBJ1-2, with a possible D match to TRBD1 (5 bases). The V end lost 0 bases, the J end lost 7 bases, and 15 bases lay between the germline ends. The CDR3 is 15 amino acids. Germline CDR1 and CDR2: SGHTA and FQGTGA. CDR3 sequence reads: CASSLTGIAQGGYTF. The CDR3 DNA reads TGTGCCAGCAGCTTAACGGGGATCGCTCAGGGTGGCTACACCTTC.

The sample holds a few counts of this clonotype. CDR3 region: CASSFGGNTLTYEQYF. CDR3 coding DNA: TGTGCCAGCAGTTTCGGGGGTAATACCCTAACCTACGAGCAGTACTTC. J is TRBJ2-7 and V is TRBV12-3 or TRBV12-4, with TRBD2 as a possible D gene (6 bases). V was cut by 3 bases and J by 2 bases, with 17 bases left in between. The CDR3 consists of 16 residues.

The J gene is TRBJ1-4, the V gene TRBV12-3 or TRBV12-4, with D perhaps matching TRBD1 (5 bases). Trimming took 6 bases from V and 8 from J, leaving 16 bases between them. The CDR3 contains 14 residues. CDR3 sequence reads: CASRGTGVAEKLFF. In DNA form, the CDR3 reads TGTGCCAGCAGAGGGACTGGCGTAGCCGAAAAACTGTTTTTT.

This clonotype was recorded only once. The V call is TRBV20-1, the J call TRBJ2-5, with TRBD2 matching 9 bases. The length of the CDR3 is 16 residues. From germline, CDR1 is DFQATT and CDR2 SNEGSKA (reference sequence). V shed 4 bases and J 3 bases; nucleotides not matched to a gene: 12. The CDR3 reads CSATTWESGGKETQYF. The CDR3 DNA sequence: TGCAGTGCTACCACTTGGGAGAGCGGGGGGAAAGAGACCCAGTACTTC.

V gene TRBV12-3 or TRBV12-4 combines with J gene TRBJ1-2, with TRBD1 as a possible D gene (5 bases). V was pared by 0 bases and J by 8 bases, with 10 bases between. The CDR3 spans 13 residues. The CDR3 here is CASSLAQGGGYTF. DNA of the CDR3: TGTGCCAGCAGTTTAGCCCAGGGAGGAGGCTACACCTTC.

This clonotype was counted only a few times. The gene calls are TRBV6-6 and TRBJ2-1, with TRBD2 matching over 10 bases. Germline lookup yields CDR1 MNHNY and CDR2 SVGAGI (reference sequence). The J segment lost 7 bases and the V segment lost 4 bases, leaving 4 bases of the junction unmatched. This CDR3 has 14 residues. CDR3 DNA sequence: TGTGCCAGCAGTTCGACTAGCGGGTGGAATGAGCAGTTCTTC. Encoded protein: CASSSTSGWNEQFF.

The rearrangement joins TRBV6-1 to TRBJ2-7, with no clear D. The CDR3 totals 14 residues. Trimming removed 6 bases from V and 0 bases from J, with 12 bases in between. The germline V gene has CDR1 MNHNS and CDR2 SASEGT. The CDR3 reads CASRGRKSSYEQYF. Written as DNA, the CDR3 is TGTGCCAGCAGAGGACGGAAAAGCTCCTACGAGCAGTACTTC.

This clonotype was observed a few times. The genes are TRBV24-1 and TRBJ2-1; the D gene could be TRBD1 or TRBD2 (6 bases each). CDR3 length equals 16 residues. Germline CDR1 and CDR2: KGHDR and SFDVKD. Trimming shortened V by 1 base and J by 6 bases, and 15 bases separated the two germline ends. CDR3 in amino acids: CATSDFGGSASNEQFF. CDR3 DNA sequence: TGTGCCACCAGTGATTTCGGGGGCTCGGCCTCCAATGAGCAGTTCTTC.

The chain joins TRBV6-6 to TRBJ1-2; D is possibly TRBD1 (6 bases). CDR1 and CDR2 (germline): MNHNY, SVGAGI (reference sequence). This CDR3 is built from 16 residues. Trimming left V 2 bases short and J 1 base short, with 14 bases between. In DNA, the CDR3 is TGTGCCAGCAGTTACCCTCCACTACAGGGTAACTATGGCTACACCTTC. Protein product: CASSYPPLQGNYGYTF.

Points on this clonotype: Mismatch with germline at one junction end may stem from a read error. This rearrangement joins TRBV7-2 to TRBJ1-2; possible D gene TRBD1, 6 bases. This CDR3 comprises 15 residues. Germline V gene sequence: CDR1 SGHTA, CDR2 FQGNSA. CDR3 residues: CAGSPYLGAFNGCTF. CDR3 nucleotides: TGTGCCGGCAGCCCGTATTTGGGGGCCTTCAATGGCTGCACCTTC.

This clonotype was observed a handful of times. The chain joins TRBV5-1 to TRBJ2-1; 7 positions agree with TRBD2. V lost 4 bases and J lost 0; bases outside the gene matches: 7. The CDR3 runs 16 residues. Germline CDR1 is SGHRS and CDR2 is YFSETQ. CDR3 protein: CASSPPGLSSYNEQFF. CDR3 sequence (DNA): TGCGCCAGCAGCCCCCCGGGACTAAGCTCCTACAATGAGCAGTTCTTC.

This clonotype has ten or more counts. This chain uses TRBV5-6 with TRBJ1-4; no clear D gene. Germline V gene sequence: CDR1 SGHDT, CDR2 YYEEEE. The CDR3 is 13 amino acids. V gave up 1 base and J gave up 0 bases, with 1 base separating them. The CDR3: CASSLPTNEKLFF. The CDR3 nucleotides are TGTGCCAGCAGCTTGCCAACTAATGAAAAACTGTTTTTT.